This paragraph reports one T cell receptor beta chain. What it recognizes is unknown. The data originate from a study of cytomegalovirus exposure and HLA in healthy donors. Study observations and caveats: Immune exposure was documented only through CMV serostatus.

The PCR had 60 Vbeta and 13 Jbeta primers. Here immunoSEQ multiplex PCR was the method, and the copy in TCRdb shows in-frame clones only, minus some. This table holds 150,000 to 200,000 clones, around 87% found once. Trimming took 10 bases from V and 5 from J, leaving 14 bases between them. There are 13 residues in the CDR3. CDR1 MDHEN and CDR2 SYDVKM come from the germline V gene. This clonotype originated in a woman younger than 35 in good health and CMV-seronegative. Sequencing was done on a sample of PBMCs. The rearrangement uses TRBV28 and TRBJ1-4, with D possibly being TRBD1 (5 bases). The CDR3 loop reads CAISGVTNEKLFF. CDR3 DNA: TGTGCCATCTCGGGGGTCACGAATGAAAAACTGTTTTTT.